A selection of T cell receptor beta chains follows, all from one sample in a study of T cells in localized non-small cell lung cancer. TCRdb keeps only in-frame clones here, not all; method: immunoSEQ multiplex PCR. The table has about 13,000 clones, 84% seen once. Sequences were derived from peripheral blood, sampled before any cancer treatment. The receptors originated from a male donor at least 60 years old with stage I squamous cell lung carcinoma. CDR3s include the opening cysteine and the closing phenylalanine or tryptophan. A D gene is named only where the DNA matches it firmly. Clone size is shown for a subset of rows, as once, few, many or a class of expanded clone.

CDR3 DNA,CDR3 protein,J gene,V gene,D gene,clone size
TGCGCCAGCAGCTTCCTAGCGGGAATGGGAGATACGCAGTATTTT,CASSFLAGMGDTQYF,TRBJ2-3,TRBV5-1,TRBD2,once
TGTGCCAGCAGCCCAGGGGGCTCTTTGACTGAAGCTTTCTTT,CASSPGGSLTEAFF,TRBJ1-1,TRBV6-5,TRBD1,.
.,CASSSVLGSGEQYF,TRBJ2-7,TRBV28,.,.
TGCGCCAGCAGCCAAGGAGGGTACGGTGAAAAACTGTTTTTT,CASSQGGYGEKLFF,TRBJ1-4,TRBV4-1,.,.
TGTGCCAGCAGCATGGAGCGAGGACTCACAGATACGCAGTATTTT,CASSMERGLTDTQYF,TRBJ2-3,TRBV7-2,.,.
TGTGCCAGCCGGAACACTGAAGCTTTCTTT,CASRNTEAFF,TRBJ1-1,TRBV21-1,.,.
TGTGCCAGCAGCGTAACGACTAGCGTCAACGGGGAGCTGTTTTTT,CASSVTTSVNGELFF,TRBJ2-2,TRBV9,TRBD2,.
TGTGCCAGCAGCCTCGGAGGGGGGGCGCATGGCTACACCTTC,CASSLGGGAHGYTF,TRBJ1-2,TRBV6-5,.,.
TGTGCCAGCAGTTTCGATAACAGGGATCGGCAGCCCCAGCATTTT,CASSFDNRDRQPQHF,TRBJ1-5,TRBV28,.,few
TGTGCCAGCAGTTACTCTAGGACAGAAAACACTGAAGCTTTCTTT,CASSYSRTENTEAFF,TRBJ1-1,TRBV6-5,.,.
TGTGCCAGCAGCTTAGGTCGGGGCAGGGAGGTAGATCAGCCCCAGCATTTT,CASSLGRGREVDQPQHF,TRBJ1-5,TRBV7-9,.,.
TGTGCCAGCAGCTCTTCTCTGACAGCATATAACTATGGCTACACCTTC,CASSSSLTAYNYGYTF,TRBJ1-2,TRBV7-9,.,.
TGCAGCGTTGAAGGAAGTGGGGCTTTCTTT,CSVEGSGAFF,TRBJ1-1,TRBV29-1,.,.
TGTGCCAGCAGCCCCCTTGGGGGAGTTTATAGCAATCAGCCCCAGCATTTT,CASSPLGGVYSNQPQHF,TRBJ1-5,TRBV7-8,.,.
TGCGCCAGCAGCTTGTTAGCAGAACCTTCTGGCACAGATACGCAGTATTTT,CASSLLAEPSGTDTQYF,TRBJ2-3,TRBV5-1,.,.
TGTGCCAGCACCAACACCGGGGAGCTGTTTTTT,CASTNTGELFF,TRBJ2-2,TRBV6-5,.,.